The 8 T cell receptor beta chains below were found in one sample sequenced in a study of cytotoxic CD8 clonotypes in ibrutinib-treated CLL. Method: immunoSEQ multiplex PCR; TCRdb's copy keeps in-frame clones and lacks some. The table lists 40,000 to 50,000 clones, around three fifths of them singletons. The input for sequencing was PBMCs, taken after 24 months of ibrutinib treatment. The receptors were gathered from a human donor with chronic lymphocytic leukemia.

This clone occurred a few times. The chain carries TRBV5-1 and TRBJ2-2; tentative D call: TRBD2 (5 bases). The CDR3 has 14 amino acids. V was cut by 0 bases and J by 7 bases, with 10 bases left in between. The germline CDR1 and CDR2 sequences are SGHRS and YFSETQ. The DNA for the CDR3 is TGCGCCAGCAGCTTGGCGGGGATTGGCGGGGAGCTGTTTTTT. This encodes CASSLAGIGGELFF. Drawing the rest from reference TRBV5-1 and TRBJ2-2, the complete variable domain is KAGVTQTPRYLIKTRGQQVTLSCSPISGHRSVSWYQQTPGQGLQFLFEYFSETQRNKGNFPGRFSGRQFSNSRSEMNVSTLELGDSALYLCASSLAGIGGELFFGEGSRLTVL.

The CDR3 spells CSAPGQVEAFF. In DNA, the CDR3 is TGCAGTGCTCCGGGACAGGTCGAAGCTTTCTTT. This chain connects TRBV20-1 to TRBJ1-1, with 8 bases lining up with TRBD1. Germline trimming cut 5 bases from V and 8 bases from J; bases unmatched to any gene: 4. Germline V gives CDR1 DFQATT, CDR2 SNEGSKA (reference sequence). There are 11 residues in the CDR3.

In this sample, this clone turned up a few times. The gene calls are TRBV14 and TRBJ1-2, with unresolved D. V was cut by 0 bases and J by 4 bases, with 12 bases left in between. Germline CDR1 is SGHDN and CDR2 is FVKESK. CDR3 length equals 15 residues. CDR3 sequence reads: CASSQENRRSYGYTF. The DNA of the CDR3 is TGTGCCAGCAGCCAAGAGAACAGACGGAGCTATGGCTACACCTTC.

This clone turned up a few times. The chain joins TRBV5-1 to TRBJ1-6; D ambiguous. Looked up from germline, CDR1 is SGHRS and CDR2 is YFSETQ. The CDR3 contains 16 residues. The V gene lost 0 bases and the J gene lost 4 bases, with 11 bases spanning the gap. CDR3 in DNA: TGCGCCAGCAGCTTGGACCCGGGAAAATATAATTCACCCCTCCACTTT. This translates into CASSLDPGKYNSPLHF.

This clone was detected only a few times. V gene TRBV5-1 combines with J gene TRBJ2-1, with 8 bases aligning to TRBD1. Germline assignment: CDR1 SGHRS and CDR2 YFSETQ. V shed 4 bases and J 6 bases; nucleotides not matched to a gene: 12. The CDR3 has 16 residues. CDR3 sequence reads: CASSPQSGTGGNEQFF. For the CDR3, the DNA is TGCGCCAGCAGCCCCCAATCCGGGACAGGAGGCAATGAGCAGTTCTTC.

This clone has a handful of counts. The V call is TRBV27, the J call TRBJ1-6; D is possibly TRBD1 (5 bases). Germline loops: CDR1 MNHEY, CDR2 SMNVEV (reference sequence). CDR3 length: 12 amino acids. V dropped 11 bases and J dropped 11 bases, with 16 bases sitting between them. CDR3 loop: CASSGGRTPLHF. The DNA for the CDR3 is TGTGCCTCCTCGGGGGGGAGGACACCCCTCCACTTT.

This clone was found a few times. The chain recombines TRBV6-5 with TRBJ1-1; 8 bases fit TRBD1. Germline V CDR1 and CDR2: MNHEY, SVGAGI. CDR3 size: 14 residues. J lost 4 bases, V lost 6 bases, and 7 bases had no gene match. This chain's CDR3 is CASRGGQGFTEAFF. DNA for the CDR3: TGTGCCAGCAGAGGAGGACAGGGATTCACTGAAGCTTTCTTT.

The chain recombines TRBV5-4 with TRBJ2-7; 9 bases are shared with TRBD1. Losses at the gene ends were 0 bases for V and 5 bases for J; bases not matched to a gene: 6. Germline CDR1 SGHNT, CDR2 YYREEE (reference sequence). This CDR3 spans 15 amino acids. In DNA, the CDR3 is TGTGCCAGCAGCTTGGACGCGACAGGGGGGGACGAGCAGTACTTC. Protein product: CASSLDATGGDEQYF.